What follows are 4 T cell receptor beta chains derived from one specimen sequenced in a study of OX40 agonist ivuxolimab in advanced cancers. Sequenced by immunoSEQ multiplex PCR; TCRdb stores in-frame clones only, minus some. The table records fewer than 13,000 clones, less than 85% of them present only once. The sample was CD4+ or CD8+ T cells sorted from blood, taken in a trial of the OX40 agonist ivuxolimab. The receptors derive from an adult with an advanced solid tumor such as melanoma, head and neck, liver or kidney cancer.

J is TRBJ2-5 and V is TRBV5-4; no clear D. Between the trimmed V and J ends, which lost 0 bases and 0 bases, there was a span of 6 bases. This CDR3 region has 14 residues. Germline loops: CDR1 SGHNT, CDR2 YYREEE (reference sequence). CDR3 amino acids: CASSLAPNQETQYF. The CDR3 DNA sequence: TGTGCCAGCAGCTTGGCGCCTAACCAAGAGACCCAGTACTTC.

This sequence joins TRBV4-3 and TRBJ2-2, with 9 bases lining up with TRBD1. Trimming removed 0 bases from V and 0 bases from J; junction bases left unmatched: 14. The germline V gene encodes CDR1 LGHNA and CDR2 YSLEER. CDR3 size: 21 residues. In nucleotides, the CDR3 is TGCGCCAGCAGCCAAGATGAAGTTGGGACAGGGTATTCTTCGAACACCGGGGAGCTGTTTTTT. It translates to CASSQDEVGTGYSSNTGELFF.

This clone was seen more than once but under ten times. The chain's CDR3 is CASSDGQGVTYNSPLHF. CDR3 nucleotides: TGTGCCAGCAGCGATGGACAGGGGGTAACCTATAATTCACCCCTCCACTTT. This chain connects TRBV7-9 to TRBJ1-6; the match to TRBD1 covers 10 bases. CDR3 size: 17 residues. The V gene's germline CDR1 is SEHNR and CDR2 FQNEAQ (reference sequence). The ends lost 5 bases at V and 2 bases at J; junction bases unmatched: 6. Full variable domain (missing parts from reference TRBV7-9 and TRBJ1-6): DTGVSQNPRHKITKRGQNVTFRCDPISEHNRLYWYRQTLGQGPEFLTYFQNEAQLEKSRLLSDRFSAERPKGSFSTLEIQRTEQGDSAMYLCASSDGQGVTYNSPLHFGNGTRLTVT.

The V call is TRBV4-2, the J call TRBJ2-3; perhaps TRBD2 as D (6 bases). Germline CDR1 is LGHNA and CDR2 is YNFKEQ. This CDR3 has 16 residues. Trimming shortened V by 1 base and J by 6 bases, and 17 bases separated the two germline ends. The CDR3 is CASSQAGGLGDDTQYF. The DNA of the CDR3 is TGTGCCAGCAGCCAAGCAGGAGGGTTGGGAGATGATACGCAGTATTTT.